A single sample gave rise to the 9 T cell receptor beta chains below, sequenced in a study of T cell repertoires in cytomegalovirus infection. Using its own MiXCR run on the reads, TCRdb lists one record per CDR3 protein. The table records about 530,000 distinct CDR3 sequences, about 25% of them present only once. The sample was PBMCs. Receptors were obtained from a human donor in good health (CMV status not recorded). Some clones in this sample may be carry-over from other donors' samples.

The chain is built from TRBV5-6 and TRBJ1-5, with 8 positions matching TRBD1. CDR3 length equals 14 residues. V lost 3 bases to trimming and J lost 6 bases; unmatched junction nucleotides: 5. CDR1 is SGHDT, CDR2 YYEEEE, per germline. CDR3 residues: CASSWGQVGQPQHF. CDR3 nucleotide sequence: TGTGCCAGCAGCTGGGGACAGGTCGGTCAGCCCCAGCATTTT.

The rearrangement links TRBV27 to TRBJ2-1; 14 bases align to TRBD2. Germline V gives CDR1 MNHEY, CDR2 SMNVEV (reference sequence). This CDR3 is built from 17 residues. V shed 0 bases and J 10 bases; nucleotides not matched to a gene: 8. CDR3 region: CASSLSPTSGRAVEQFF. DNA of the CDR3: TGTGCCAGCAGTTTATCCCCGACTAGCGGGAGGGCAGTCGAGCAGTTCTTC.

CDR3 sequence reads: CSASGPGYSTGELFF. The CDR3 coding sequence is TGCAGTGCTAGCGGGCCCGGCTACTCCACCGGGGAGCTGTTTTTT. This chain uses TRBV20-1 with TRBJ2-2; D gene unclear. From germline, CDR1 is DFQATT and CDR2 SNEGSKA (reference sequence). V lost 3 bases to trimming and J lost 4 bases, with 15 bases between them. The CDR3 loop spans 15 amino acids.

This clonotype has a handful of counts. The rearrangement joins TRBV24-1 to TRBJ2-3; TRBD2 aligns across 15 bases. The germline CDR1 and CDR2 sequences are KGHDR and SFDVKD. The V and J ends lost 3 bases and 5 bases, in that order; junction bases with no gene match: 2. The CDR3 runs 16 residues. CDR3 residues: CATSDGLAGGLDTQYF. In DNA form, the CDR3 reads TGTGCCACCAGTGATGGACTAGCGGGAGGGCTAGATACGCAGTATTTT.

The rearrangement joins TRBV11-3 to TRBJ2-2; 7 nucleotides agree with TRBD2. CDR3 length: 17 amino acids. The germline gives CDR1 SGHNT, CDR2 YENEEA. The J segment lost 0 bases and the V segment lost 1 base, leaving 5 bases of the junction unmatched. CDR3 in amino acids: CASSLVHSGANTGELFF. The CDR3 nucleotides read TGTGCCAGCAGCTTAGTCCACAGCGGGGCGAACACCGGGGAGCTGTTTTTT.

The chain has TRBV9 and TRBJ2-7; 8 bases fit TRBD1. This CDR3 contains 15 residues. CDR1 is SGDLS and CDR2 is YYNGEE in the germline V gene. The junction had 3 bases not matched to a gene; V was cut back by 0 bases and J by 1 base. CDR3 in amino acids: CASSVAGGSSYEQYF. CDR3 DNA sequence: TGTGCCAGCAGCGTAGCAGGGGGCAGTTCCTACGAGCAGTACTTC.

The V and J genes are TRBV18 and TRBJ2-1; 9 bases map to TRBD2. Germline CDR1 is KGHSH and CDR2 is LQKENI. This CDR3 has 17 residues. The trim removed 4 bases at V and 3 bases at J, leaving 10 bases unmatched. DNA for the CDR3: TGTGCCAGCTCACAATATACAGTAGCGGGAGTCTACAATGAGCAGTTCTTC. It encodes CASSQYTVAGVYNEQFF.

The chain is built from TRBV10-3 and TRBJ2-5; D ambiguous. The germline gives CDR1 ENHRY, CDR2 SYGVKD. The CDR3 sequence is 12 residues long. The V gene lost 3 bases and the J gene lost 5 bases, with 7 bases spanning the gap. This chain's CDR3 is CAISDFSETQYF. DNA for the CDR3: TGTGCCATCAGTGATTTCTCCGAGACCCAGTACTTC.

The chain joins TRBV12-3 or TRBV12-4 to TRBJ1-5, with D tentatively TRBD1 (6 bases). The CDR3 is 16 amino acids. V lost 4 bases, J lost 2 bases, and 15 bases lay in between. The CDR3 loop is CASSWGAARGNQPQHF. Here the CDR3 DNA reads TGTGCCAGCAGTTGGGGGGCGGCTAGAGGCAATCAGCCCCAGCATTTT.